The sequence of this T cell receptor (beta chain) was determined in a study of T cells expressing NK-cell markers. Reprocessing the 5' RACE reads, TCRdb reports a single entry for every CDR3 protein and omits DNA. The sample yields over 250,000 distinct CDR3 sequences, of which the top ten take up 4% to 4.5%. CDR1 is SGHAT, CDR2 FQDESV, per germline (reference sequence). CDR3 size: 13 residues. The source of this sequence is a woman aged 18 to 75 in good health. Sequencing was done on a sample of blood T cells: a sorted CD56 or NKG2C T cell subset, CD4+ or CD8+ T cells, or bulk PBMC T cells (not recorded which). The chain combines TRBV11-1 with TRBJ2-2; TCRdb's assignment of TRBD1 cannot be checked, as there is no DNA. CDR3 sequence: CASTGANTGELFF.